These T cell receptor beta chains were read from a single sample in a study of Graves' ophthalmopathy and Graves' hyperthyroidism. Each CDR3 protein gets one entry after TCRdb re-called the multiplex PCR reads with MiXCR. In the table there are roughly 700,000 distinct CDR3 sequences, approximately 40% of which are singletons. Input material: peripheral blood. The receptors come from an adult man with Graves' ophthalmopathy. Both conserved end residues are part of each CDR3. The D gene is left open where the match is weak. Where a row states a size, it is once, few, many or the class of an expanded clone; other rows omit it.

TRBJ1-1 . TRBV25-1 . CASSERAGPLNTEAFF TGTGCCAGCAGTGAACGGGCCGGGCCACTGAACACTGAAGCTTTCTTT
TRBJ2-1 . TRBV7-8 . CASSLRVGGGIDEQFF TGTGCCAGCAGCTTAAGGGTAGGGGGGGGTATTGATGAGCAGTTCTTC
TRBJ1-5 many TRBV29-1 . CSVSGDGNQPQHF TGCAGCGTGTCTGGGGATGGCAATCAGCCCCAGCATTTT
TRBJ1-1 . TRBV15 . CATSRDSWGTEAFF TGTGCCACCAGCAGGGACAGCTGGGGGACTGAAGCTTTCTTT
TRBJ1-1 few TRBV5-4 TRBD1 CASSQQRTGEAFF TGTGCCAGCAGCCAGCAGCGGACAGGCGAAGCTTTCTTT
TRBJ2-2 . TRBV29-1 . CSVEVREPGELFF TGCAGCGTTGAAGTCCGGGAGCCCGGGGAGCTGTTTTTT
TRBJ1-1 few TRBV7-9 TRBD1 CASSLVGQLAEAFF TGTGCCAGCAGCTTAGTGGGACAGCTCGCTGAAGCTTTCTTT
TRBJ1-4 many TRBV19 . CASRSGGGEKLFF TGTGCCAGTAGGAGCGGAGGGGGTGAAAAACTGTTTTTT
TRBJ2-5 many TRBV24-1 . CATSDRDTITGETQYF TGTGCCACCAGTGACCGGGACACCATAACTGGAGAGACCCAGTACTTC
TRBJ2-5 many TRBV11-2 . CASTRGGSAETQYF TGTGCCAGCACCCGTGGGGGCTCCGCAGAGACCCAGTACTTC
TRBJ2-2 . TRBV7-9 TRBD1 CASRLRLQGTGELFF TGTGCCAGTCGCCTCAGATTACAGGGGACCGGGGAGCTGTTTTTT
TRBJ1-2 . TRBV29-1 TRBD1 CSVQLAGQGIYGYTF TGCAGCGTCCAATTAGCGGGACAGGGGATCTATGGCTACACCTTC
TRBJ2-5 few TRBV6-5 TRBD1 CASSYRDRAYQETQYF TGTGCCAGCAGTTACCGGGACAGGGCCTACCAAGAGACCCAGTACTTC
TRBJ1-2 . TRBV7-9 . CASRRGRAGYGYTF TGTGCCAGCCGGCGGGGACGGGCAGGCTATGGCTACACCTTC
TRBJ2-7 many TRBV29-1 TRBD1 CSVGQGTYEQYF TGCAGCGTTGGACAGGGGACCTACGAGCAGTACTTC
TRBJ2-7 many TRBV29-1 TRBD1 CSVEDEGAYEQYF TGCAGCGTTGAAGATGAGGGGGCGTACGAGCAGTACTTC